One sample yielded the 32 T cell receptor beta chains listed below, sequenced in a study of blood T cell repertoires in COVID-19 (TCRdb year 2020). The protocol used for the library was the immunoSEQ multiplex PCR assay. TCRdb's version of the immuneACCESS table is confined to in-frame rearrangements and falls short of the full clone set. An unresolved V gene accounts for under half of the shortfall where checked; the remainder is of unknown origin. Present in this sample are some 11,000 clones, roughly 82% of which were seen just once. More than 3% of the sample is in the top ten clones. Sequenced input: peripheral blood. Source of these receptors: an older woman with acute or convalescent COVID-19.

This clone was counted a few times. This chain connects TRBV14 to TRBJ2-3; D unclear. V lost 0 bases and J 6 bases, leaving 19 bases between the germline ends. This CDR3 contains 17 residues. CDR1 and CDR2 from the germline V gene are SGHDN and FVKESK. The CDR3 loop reads CASSQDGAIYGFDTQYF. Written as DNA, the CDR3 is TGTGCCAGCAGCCAAGATGGAGCGATTTACGGTTTTGATACGCAGTATTTT.

The genes are TRBV4-1 and TRBJ1-1; 8 nucleotides line up with TRBD1. This CDR3 region has 17 residues. CDR1 and CDR2 from the germline V gene are MGHRA and YSYEKL. V shed 1 base and J 0 bases; nucleotides not matched to a gene: 7. DNA for the CDR3: TGCGCCAGCAGCCAAGTAGGGACAGGTAGCATGAACACTGAAGCTTTCTTT. Amino acids: CASSQVGTGSMNTEAFF.

The J gene is TRBJ1-3, the V gene TRBV2; 9 nucleotides agree with TRBD1. Trimming took 6 bases from V and 0 from J; bases not matched to a gene: 18. Germline CDR1 and CDR2: SNHLY and FYNNEI. The CDR3 consists of 20 residues. The DNA for the CDR3 is TGTGCCAGCAGGATCCACAGGGGGCGGAGGGTAATATCCTCTGGAAACACCATATATTTT. It translates to CASRIHRGRRVISSGNTIYF. The full variable domain, its missing parts supplied by reference TRBV2 and TRBJ1-3, is EPEVTQTPSHQVTQMGQEVILRCVPISNHLYFYWYRQILGQKVEFLVSFYNNEISEKSEIFDDQFSVERPDGSNFTLKIRSTKLEDSAMYFCASRIHRGRRVISSGNTIYFGEGSWLTVV.

This clone was counted once. J is TRBJ1-4 and V is TRBV3-1 (or the pseudogene TRBV3-2), with 9 bases that match TRBD1. The CDR3 covers 15 residues. Germline CDR1 is LGHDT and CDR2 is YNNKEL (reference sequence). Trimming at V came to 3 bases and at J to 4 bases, leaving 3 bases not matched to a gene. CDR3 coding DNA: TGTGCCAGCAGCCACGGGGACAGGGATAATGAAAAACTGTTTTTT. This codes for CASSHGDRDNEKLFF.

This chain uses TRBV5-1 with TRBJ2-3, with D unclear. V was pared by 0 bases and J by 6 bases, with 11 bases between. The germline V gene encodes CDR1 SGHRS and CDR2 YFSETQ. The CDR3 runs to 14 residues. DNA for the CDR3: TGCGCCAGCAGCTTGGCAGGCCCGATGGATACGCAGTATTTT. Its protein product is CASSLAGPMDTQYF.

The chain combines TRBV19 with TRBJ2-1, with 11 bases identical to TRBD2. With V trimmed by 3 bases and J by 4 bases, 11 bases remained unmatched. CDR1 is LNHDA, CDR2 SQIVND, per germline (reference sequence). CDR3 length: 18 residues. CDR3 in amino acids: CASSIRLIAGGPYNEQFF. The CDR3 DNA sequence: TGTGCCAGTAGTATTCGTTTGATAGCGGGGGGGCCTTACAATGAGCAGTTCTTC.

V usage is TRBV5-1 and J usage is TRBJ2-1; TRBD2 matches at 8 bases. Germline-derived CDR1 and CDR2 are SGHRS and YFSETQ. With V trimmed by 4 bases and J by 8 bases, 8 bases remained unmatched. This CDR3 contains 14 residues. This CDR3 reads CASSPGGARDEQFF. The CDR3 nucleotides are TGCGCCAGCAGCCCGGGGGGGGCCAGAGATGAGCAGTTCTTC.

The rearrangement joins TRBV5-1 to TRBJ1-4; tentative D call: TRBD1 (6 bases). The V gene lost 5 bases and the J gene lost 8 bases, with 19 bases spanning the gap. The CDR3 has 15 amino acids. The germline CDR1 and CDR2 sequences are SGHRS and YFSETQ. CDR3 residues: CASSPYRATNEKLFF. The CDR3 coding sequence is TGCGCCAGCAGTCCCTACAGGGCGACGAACGAAAAACTGTTTTTT.

V usage is TRBV2 and J usage is TRBJ2-5; TRBD2 is a possible D gene (7 bases). Germline lookup yields CDR1 SNHLY and CDR2 FYNNEI. The length of the CDR3 is 15 residues. V was pared by 2 bases and J by 4 bases, with 14 bases between. The DNA for the CDR3 is TGTGCCAGCAGTGAATACGGGGGGCGCGGAGAGACCCAGTACTTC. Translated: CASSEYGGRGETQYF.

This chain links TRBV27 with TRBJ2-5, with 8 bases identical to TRBD1. Germline trimming cut 5 bases from V and 2 bases from J; bases unmatched to any gene: 10. The CDR3 consists of 16 residues. From germline, CDR1 is MNHEY and CDR2 SMNVEV (reference sequence). DNA of the CDR3: TGTGCCAGCAGTCTTCGGACAGGGCGGGAACAAGAGACCCAGTACTTC. Protein product: CASSLRTGREQETQYF.

This chain links TRBV6-5 with TRBJ2-1; D remains unclear. CDR1 MNHEY and CDR2 SVGAGI come from the germline V gene. Trimming took 7 bases from V and 4 from J, leaving 11 bases between them. This CDR3 comprises 13 residues. CDR3 in DNA: TGTGCCAGCACCTACGACACATACAATGAGCAGTTCTTC. It is translated as CASTYDTYNEQFF.

This clone was picked up one time. This chain uses TRBV2 with TRBJ1-5; D is undetermined. The CDR3 runs to 13 residues. Per germline, CDR1 SNHLY and CDR2 FYNNEI. Trimming took 3 bases from V and 5 from J, leaving 8 bases between them. This CDR3 reads CASSEGSHQPQHF. CDR3 DNA sequence: TGTGCCAGCAGTGAGGGCAGTCATCAGCCCCAGCATTTT.

The rearrangement links TRBV7-8 to TRBJ2-1; 8 bases are a match to TRBD2. The V gene end was trimmed by 7 bases and the J gene end by 0 bases; junction bases not matched to a gene: 14. The germline V gene has CDR1 SGHVS and CDR2 FQNEAQ. This CDR3 region has 18 residues. The CDR3 loop reads CASKTGGPWERSYNEQFF. The CDR3 coding sequence is TGTGCCAGCAAAACGGGGGGGCCATGGGAGCGCTCCTACAATGAGCAGTTCTTC.

The chain has TRBV4-2 and TRBJ1-1; D unclear. The germline CDR1 and CDR2 sequences are LGHNA and YNFKEQ. This CDR3 spans 13 amino acids. V was pared by 0 bases and J by 3 bases, with 5 bases between. The CDR3 DNA is TGTGCCAGCAGCCAAGATCGGGACACTGAAGCTTTCTTT. Protein product: CASSQDRDTEAFF.

The chain uses TRBV6-1 and TRBJ2-7, with TRBD2 matching 10 bases. V gave up 1 base and J gave up 2 bases; unmatched junction bases: 11. The CDR3 totals 18 residues. Germline CDR1 and CDR2: MNHNS and SASEGT. The CDR3 DNA reads as TGTGCCAGCAGTGAAGAGAGCGGGGGGGCCCTCAAGCCCTACGAGCAGTACTTC. Amino acids: CASSEESGGALKPYEQYF.

The rearrangement links TRBV6-5 to TRBJ1-2; 7 positions match TRBD1. CDR3 size: 12 residues. J was trimmed by 4 bases and V by 11 bases; bases with no gene match: 7. Germline CDR1 is MNHEY and CDR2 is SVGAGI. In DNA form, the CDR3 reads TGTGCCGCGAAGACAGGGTTCTATGGCTACACCTTC. It codes for CAAKTGFYGYTF.

The gene calls are TRBV30 and TRBJ2-5, with unresolved D. The V gene lost 4 bases and the J gene lost 0 bases, with 3 bases spanning the gap. Germline V lookup: CDR1 GTSNPN, CDR2 SVGIG (reference sequence). The CDR3 consists of 11 residues. This chain's CDR3 is CAWTNQETQYF. The CDR3 DNA reads as TGTGCCTGGACTAACCAAGAGACCCAGTACTTC.

This clone was counted a few times. This chain uses TRBV20-1 with TRBJ1-5; tentatively, D is TRBD1 (5 bases). This CDR3 has 16 amino acids. With 3 bases removed from V and 0 bases from J, the gap between germline ends came to 15 bases. Germline CDR1 and CDR2: DFQATT and SNEGSKA (reference sequence). DNA of the CDR3: TGCAGTGCTAGTAAGGAGGGGCAGTATAGCAATCAGCCCCAGCATTTT. This translates into CSASKEGQYSNQPQHF.

This clone came up once. The chain combines TRBV3-1 (or the pseudogene TRBV3-2) with TRBJ1-1; D is unresolved. CDR3 length: 16 residues. Trimming took 3 bases from V and 0 from J, leaving 14 bases between them. In germline, CDR1 is LGHDT, CDR2 YNNKEL (reference sequence). The CDR3, as DNA: TGTGCCAGCAGCCATAGCCCCGGGAGGGTGAACACTGAAGCTTTCTTT. Protein product: CASSHSPGRVNTEAFF.

The chain carries TRBV3-1 (or the pseudogene TRBV3-2) and TRBJ1-5; perhaps TRBD1 as D (5 bases). V was trimmed by 5 bases and J by 4 bases, leaving 9 bases between them. Germline V gene lookup returns CDR1 LGHDT and CDR2 YNNKEL (reference sequence). There are 13 residues in the CDR3. The CDR3 reads CASSRTPNQPQHF. CDR3 DNA: TGTGCCAGCAGCAGGACACCGAATCAGCCCCAGCATTTT.

The chain recombines TRBV18 with TRBJ2-3; 9 bases fit TRBD2. Germline-derived CDR1 and CDR2 are KGHSH and LQKENI. Germline trimming cut 5 bases from V and 2 bases from J; bases unmatched to any gene: 8. The CDR3 runs 16 residues. CDR3 bases: TGTGCCAGCTCATCCTCTAGCGGGGCCCACACAGATACGCAGTATTTT. It yields the protein CASSSSSGAHTDTQYF.

The chain couples TRBV6-1 to TRBJ2-3; TRBD2 matches 7 bases. The CDR3 totals 17 residues. With V trimmed by 2 bases and J by 4 bases, 12 bases remained unmatched. Germline CDR1 and CDR2: MNHNS and SASEGT. This chain's CDR3 is CASSESTTGGGADTQYF. CDR3 nucleotide sequence: TGTGCCAGCAGTGAATCCACTACGGGGGGTGGAGCAGATACGCAGTATTTT.

The sample holds a few counts of this clone. For the CDR3, the DNA is TGTGCCAGCAGCACGAGCTCCTACGAGCAGTACTTC. It codes for CASSTSSYEQYF. The V gene is TRBV2, the J gene TRBJ2-7; D gene ambiguous. With 6 bases removed from V and 0 bases from J, the gap between germline ends came to 6 bases. Germline CDR1 SNHLY, CDR2 FYNNEI. The CDR3 runs to 12 residues.

This chain links TRBV7-9 with TRBJ2-4; TRBD2 might be the D (6 bases). CDR3 size: 16 residues. Germline V gives CDR1 SEHNR, CDR2 FQNEAQ (reference sequence). Deletions cut 5 bases from V and 0 bases from J, with 14 bases between. This CDR3 reads CASSPPGRGAKNIQYF. For the CDR3, the DNA is TGTGCCAGCAGCCCACCGGGGCGGGGAGCCAAAAACATTCAGTACTTC. Complete variable domain (other parts from reference TRBV7-9 and TRBJ2-4): DTGVSQNPRHKITKRGQNVTFRCDPISEHNRLYWYRQTLGQGPEFLTYFQNEAQLEKSRLLSDRFSAERPKGSFSTLEIQRTEQGDSAMYLCASSPPGRGAKNIQYFGAGTRLSVL.

This clone was seen once. This chain uses TRBV4-2 with TRBJ2-3, with 11 bases matching TRBD2. This CDR3 comprises 16 residues. With V trimmed by 0 bases and J by 6 bases, 5 bases remained unmatched. Germline V gene lookup returns CDR1 LGHNA and CDR2 YNFKEQ. CDR3 DNA: TGTGCCAGCAGCCAAGATGCTAGCGGGGGGTCTGATACGCAGTATTTT. This translates into CASSQDASGGSDTQYF.

This chain connects TRBV6-4 to TRBJ2-5; 10 bases are shared with TRBD2. V lost 8 bases and J lost 1; bases outside the gene matches: 7. Germline CDR1 and CDR2: MRHNA and SNTAGT. This CDR3 contains 15 residues. In DNA, the CDR3 is TGTGCCAGCGATTGGACTAGCGGAATCCAAGAGACCCAGTACTTC. Translation gives CASDWTSGIQETQYF.

The chain employs TRBV3-1 (or the pseudogene TRBV3-2) and TRBJ2-1; TRBD1 is a possible D gene (7 bases). The CDR3 is made up of 14 amino acids. CDR1 is LGHDT and CDR2 is YNNKEL in the germline V gene (reference sequence). V lost 7 bases, J lost 3 bases, and 13 bases lay in between. The CDR3 reads CASTAGQIYNEQFF. For the CDR3, the DNA is TGTGCCAGCACCGCGGGACAGATCTACAATGAGCAGTTCTTC.

The CDR3 DNA reads as TGTGCCAGCAGCTTACAACAGCTCACAATGAACACTGAAGCTTTCTTT. Translation: CASSLQQLTMNTEAFF. The V gene is TRBV5-4, the J gene TRBJ1-1; no clear D. Germline V gene lookup returns CDR1 SGHNT and CDR2 YYREEE (reference sequence). This CDR3 has 16 residues. V was pared by 2 bases and J by 0 bases, with 14 bases between.

The chain links TRBV6-5 to TRBJ2-7, with 8 bases lining up with TRBD1. Germline V lookup: CDR1 MNHEY, CDR2 SVGAGI. V trimming: 7 bases; J trimming: 3 bases; junction bases outside the gene matches: 11. CDR3 size: 15 residues. CDR3 nucleotides: TGTGCCAGCACCATCGGACAGGGAGCCTTCTACGAGCAGTACTTC. Protein product: CASTIGQGAFYEQYF.

The chain combines TRBV7-2 with TRBJ1-4, with D perhaps TRBD1 (6 bases). The germline V gene encodes CDR1 SGHTA and CDR2 FQGNSA. With 5 bases removed from V and 3 bases from J, the gap between germline ends came to 10 bases. The CDR3 is made up of 14 amino acids. The DNA of the CDR3 is TGTGCCAGCAGCCCAGGGGTTTCTAATGAAAAACTGTTTTTT. It codes for CASSPGVSNEKLFF.

This clone was seen only once. The chain links TRBV2 to TRBJ2-3; 7 bases are a match to TRBD1. The germline V gene encodes CDR1 SNHLY and CDR2 FYNNEI. The CDR3 has 17 residues. After removal of 5 bases from V and 0 bases from J, the junction contained 11 bases not matched to a gene. CDR3 amino acids: CASSLNPGTESTDTQYF. The CDR3, as DNA: TGTGCCAGCAGTCTTAACCCCGGGACAGAGAGCACAGATACGCAGTATTTT. Filled out from reference TRBV2 and TRBJ2-3, the complete variable domain reads EPEVTQTPSHQVTQMGQEVILRCVPISNHLYFYWYRQILGQKVEFLVSFYNNEISEKSEIFDDQFSVERPDGSNFTLKIRSTKLEDSAMYFCASSLNPGTESTDTQYFGPGTRLTVL.

This clone was seen a single time. The chain uses TRBV6-4 and TRBJ1-5; 7 nucleotides agree with TRBD1. V was clipped by 4 bases and J by 2 bases; unmatched bases: 11. The CDR3 totals 17 residues. Germline V lookup: CDR1 MRHNA, CDR2 SNTAGT. The CDR3 coding sequence is TGTGCCAGCAGTGCGGGGGCCAGGGGGAGGTGCAATCAGCCCCAGCATTTT. Encoded protein: CASSAGARGRCNQPQHF.